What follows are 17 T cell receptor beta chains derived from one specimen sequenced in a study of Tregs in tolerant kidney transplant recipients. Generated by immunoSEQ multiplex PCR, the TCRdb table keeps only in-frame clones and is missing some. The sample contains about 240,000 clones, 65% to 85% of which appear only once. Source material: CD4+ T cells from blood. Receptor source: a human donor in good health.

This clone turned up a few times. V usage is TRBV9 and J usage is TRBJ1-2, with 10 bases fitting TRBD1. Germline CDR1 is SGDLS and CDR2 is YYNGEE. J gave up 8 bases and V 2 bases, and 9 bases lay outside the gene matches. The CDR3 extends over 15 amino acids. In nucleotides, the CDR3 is TGTGCCAGCAGCGTCCGGGACAGGGGAGTTGACGGCTACACCTTC. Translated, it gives CASSVRDRGVDGYTF.

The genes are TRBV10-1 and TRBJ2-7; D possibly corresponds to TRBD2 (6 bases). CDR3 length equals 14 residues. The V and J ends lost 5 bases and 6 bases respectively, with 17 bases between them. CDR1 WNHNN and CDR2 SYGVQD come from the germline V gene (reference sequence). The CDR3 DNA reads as TGCGCCAGCAGTTCTAGCGCAGGCGCACGCGAGCAGTACTTC. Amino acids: CASSSSAGAREQYF.

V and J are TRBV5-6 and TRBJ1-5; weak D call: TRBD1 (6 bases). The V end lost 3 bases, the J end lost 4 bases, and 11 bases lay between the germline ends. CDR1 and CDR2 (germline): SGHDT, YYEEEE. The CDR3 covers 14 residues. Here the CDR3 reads CASSWRGRNQPQHF. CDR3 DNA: TGTGCCAGCAGCTGGCGGGGGCGGAATCAGCCCCAGCATTTT.

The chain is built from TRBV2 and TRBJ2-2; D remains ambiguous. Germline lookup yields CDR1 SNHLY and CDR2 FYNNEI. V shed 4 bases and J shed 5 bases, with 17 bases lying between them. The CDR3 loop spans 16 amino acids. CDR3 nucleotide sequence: TGTGCCAGCAGTGTGGGTTTGTATAGGGAAACCGGGGAGCTGTTTTTT. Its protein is CASSVGLYRETGELFF.

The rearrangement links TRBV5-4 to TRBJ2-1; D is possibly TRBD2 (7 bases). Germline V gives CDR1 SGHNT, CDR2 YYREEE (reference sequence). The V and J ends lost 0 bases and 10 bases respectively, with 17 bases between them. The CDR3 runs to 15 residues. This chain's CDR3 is CASSLAKVGGLEQFF. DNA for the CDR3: TGTGCCAGCAGCTTGGCCAAAGTCGGGGGGCTCGAGCAGTTCTTC.

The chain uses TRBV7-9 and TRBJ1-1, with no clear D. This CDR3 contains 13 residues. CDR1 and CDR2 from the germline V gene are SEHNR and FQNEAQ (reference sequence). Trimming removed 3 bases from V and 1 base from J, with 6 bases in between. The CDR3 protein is CASSFVENTEAFF. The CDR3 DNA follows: TGTGCCAGCAGCTTCGTCGAGAACACTGAAGCTTTCTTT.

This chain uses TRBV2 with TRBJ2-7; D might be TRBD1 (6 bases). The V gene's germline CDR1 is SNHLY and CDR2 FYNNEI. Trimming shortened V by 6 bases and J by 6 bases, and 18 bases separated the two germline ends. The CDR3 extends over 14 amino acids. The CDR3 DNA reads TGTGCCAGCAGGCGACAGGTAAATCGCTCCGAGCAGTACTTC. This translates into CASRRQVNRSEQYF. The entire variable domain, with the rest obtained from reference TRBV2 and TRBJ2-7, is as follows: EPEVTQTPSHQVTQMGQEVILRCVPISNHLYFYWYRQILGQKVEFLVSFYNNEISEKSEIFDDQFSVERPDGSNFTLKIRSTKLEDSAMYFCASRRQVNRSEQYFGPGTRLTVT.

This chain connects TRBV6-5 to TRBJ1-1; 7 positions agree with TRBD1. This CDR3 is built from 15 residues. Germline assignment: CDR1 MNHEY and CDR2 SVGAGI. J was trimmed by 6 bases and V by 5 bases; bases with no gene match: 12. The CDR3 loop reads CASSAVVQGVAEAFF. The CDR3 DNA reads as TGTGCCAGCAGTGCCGTGGTTCAGGGGGTAGCTGAAGCTTTCTTT.

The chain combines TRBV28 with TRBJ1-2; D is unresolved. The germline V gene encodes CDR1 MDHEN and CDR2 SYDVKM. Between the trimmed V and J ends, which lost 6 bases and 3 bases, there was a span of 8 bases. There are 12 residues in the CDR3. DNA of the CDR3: TGTGCCAGCAGGGAGGGAGACTATGGCTACACCTTC. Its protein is CASREGDYGYTF.

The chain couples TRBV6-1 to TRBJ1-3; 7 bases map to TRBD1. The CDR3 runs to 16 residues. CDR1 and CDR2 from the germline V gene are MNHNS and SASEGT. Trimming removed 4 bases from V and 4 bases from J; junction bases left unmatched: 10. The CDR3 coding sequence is TGTGCCAGCAGTGTTACAATAGAGGGGGCCGGAAACACCATATATTTT. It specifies CASSVTIEGAGNTIYF.

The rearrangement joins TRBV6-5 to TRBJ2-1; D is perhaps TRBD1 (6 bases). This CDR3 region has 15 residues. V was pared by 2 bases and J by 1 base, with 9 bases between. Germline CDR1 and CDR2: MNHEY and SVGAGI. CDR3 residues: CASSYTGLSYNEQFF. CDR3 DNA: TGTGCCAGCAGTTACACAGGGCTATCCTACAATGAGCAGTTCTTC.

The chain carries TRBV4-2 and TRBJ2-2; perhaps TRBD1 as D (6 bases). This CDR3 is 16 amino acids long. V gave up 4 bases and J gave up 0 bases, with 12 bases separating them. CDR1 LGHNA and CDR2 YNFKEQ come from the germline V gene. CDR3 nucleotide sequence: TGTGCCAGCAGCCCCCAAGGGGGTTCGAACACCGGGGAGCTGTTTTTT. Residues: CASSPQGGSNTGELFF.

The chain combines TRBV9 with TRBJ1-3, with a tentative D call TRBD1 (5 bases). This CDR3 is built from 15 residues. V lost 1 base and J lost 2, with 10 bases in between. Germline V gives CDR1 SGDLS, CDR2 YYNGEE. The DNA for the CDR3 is TGTGCCAGCAGCGTAAGGGGATACCCTGGAAACACCATATATTTT. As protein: CASSVRGYPGNTIYF.

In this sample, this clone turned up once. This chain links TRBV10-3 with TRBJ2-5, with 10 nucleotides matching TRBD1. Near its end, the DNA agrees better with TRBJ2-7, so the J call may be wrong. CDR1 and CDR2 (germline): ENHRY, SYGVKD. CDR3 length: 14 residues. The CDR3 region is CAISGGQGGYEQYF. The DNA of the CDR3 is TGTGCCATCAGCGGCGGACAGGGGGGTTACGAGCAGTACTTC.

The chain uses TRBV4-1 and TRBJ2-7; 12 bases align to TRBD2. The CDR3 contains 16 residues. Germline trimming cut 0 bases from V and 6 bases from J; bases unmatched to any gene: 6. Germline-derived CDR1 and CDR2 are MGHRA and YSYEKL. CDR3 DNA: TGCGCCAGCAGCCAAGACGGACTAGCGGGGAGAGGCGAGCAGTACTTC. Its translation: CASSQDGLAGRGEQYF.

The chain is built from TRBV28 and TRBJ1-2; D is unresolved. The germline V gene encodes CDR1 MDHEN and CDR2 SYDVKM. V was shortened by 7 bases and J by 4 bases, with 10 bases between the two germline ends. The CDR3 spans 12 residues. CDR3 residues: CASNVSPYGYTF. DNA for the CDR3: TGTGCCAGCAATGTCAGCCCCTATGGCTACACCTTC.

CDR3 bases: TGCAGCGTTGAACGACAGGGGGTTCGAGGAAACACCATATATTTT. Encoded protein: CSVERQGVRGNTIYF. The V and J genes are TRBV29-1 and TRBJ1-3, with 9 nucleotides matching TRBD1. Germline CDR1 reads SQVTM; CDR2 reads ANQGSEA. Trimming took 2 bases from V and 4 from J; bases not matched to a gene: 6. The CDR3 has 15 residues. Complete variable domain (other parts from reference TRBV29-1 and TRBJ1-3): SAVISQKPSRDICQRGTSLTIQCQVDSQVTMMFWYRQQPGQSLTLIATANQGSEATYESGFVIDKFPISRPNLTFSTLTVSNMSPEDSSIYLCSVERQGVRGNTIYFGEGSWLTVV.